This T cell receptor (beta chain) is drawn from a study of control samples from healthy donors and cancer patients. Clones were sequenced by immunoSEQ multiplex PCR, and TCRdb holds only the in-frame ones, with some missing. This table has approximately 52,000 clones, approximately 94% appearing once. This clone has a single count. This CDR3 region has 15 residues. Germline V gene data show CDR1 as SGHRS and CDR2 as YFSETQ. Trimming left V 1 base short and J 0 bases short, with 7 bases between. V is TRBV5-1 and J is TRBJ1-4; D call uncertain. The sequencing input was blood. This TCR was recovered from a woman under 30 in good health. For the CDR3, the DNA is TGCGCCAGCAGCTTGAGTAGCTCAACTAATGAAAAACTGTTTTTT. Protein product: CASSLSSSTNEKLFF.